This T cell receptor (beta chain) was identified in a study of blood T cell repertoires in COVID-19. CDR1 is KGHSH, CDR2 LQKENI, per germline. After removal of 4 bases from V and 2 bases from J, the junction contained 4 bases not matched to a gene. The CDR3 runs 15 residues. The repertoire was sequenced with immunoSEQ multiplex PCR; TCRdb's copy has only in-frame clones and lacks some. This sample has roughly 670,000 clones, with 70% to 90% found just once. The TCR sequence derives from a young woman with acute or convalescent COVID-19. Sequenced input: peripheral blood. The gene calls are TRBV18 and TRBJ1-1; 10 bases match TRBD1. CDR3 bases: TGTGCCAGCTCACTAGGGGACAGGGGTAACACTGAAGCTTTCTTT. Translation gives CASSLGDRGNTEAFF.